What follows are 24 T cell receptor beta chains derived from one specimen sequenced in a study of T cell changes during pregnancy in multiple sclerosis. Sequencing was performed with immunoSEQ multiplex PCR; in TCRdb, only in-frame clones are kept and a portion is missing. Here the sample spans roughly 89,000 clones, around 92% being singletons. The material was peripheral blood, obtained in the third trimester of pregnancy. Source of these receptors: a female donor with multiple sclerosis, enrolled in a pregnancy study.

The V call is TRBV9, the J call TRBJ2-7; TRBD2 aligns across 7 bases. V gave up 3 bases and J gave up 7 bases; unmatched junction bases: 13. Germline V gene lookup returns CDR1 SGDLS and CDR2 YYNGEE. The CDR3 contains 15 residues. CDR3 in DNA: TGTGCCAGCAGCGCCCATAGCGGGCGGTCGTGGGAGCAGTACTTC. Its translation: CASSAHSGRSWEQYF.

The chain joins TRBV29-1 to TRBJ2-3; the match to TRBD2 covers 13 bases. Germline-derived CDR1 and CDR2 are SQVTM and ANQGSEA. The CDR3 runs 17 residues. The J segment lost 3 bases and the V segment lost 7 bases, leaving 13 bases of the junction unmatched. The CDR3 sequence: CSASGLAGDDRTDTQYF. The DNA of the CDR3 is TGCAGCGCGAGCGGACTAGCGGGAGATGATCGGACAGATACGCAGTATTTT.

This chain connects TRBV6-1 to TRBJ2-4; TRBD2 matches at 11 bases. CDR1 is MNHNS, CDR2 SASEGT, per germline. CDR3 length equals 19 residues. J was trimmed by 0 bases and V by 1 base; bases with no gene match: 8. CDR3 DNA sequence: TGTGCCAGCAGTGAAGTTAGCGGGAGGGCCAGTGGAGCCAAAAACATTCAGTACTTC. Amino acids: CASSEVSGRASGAKNIQYF.

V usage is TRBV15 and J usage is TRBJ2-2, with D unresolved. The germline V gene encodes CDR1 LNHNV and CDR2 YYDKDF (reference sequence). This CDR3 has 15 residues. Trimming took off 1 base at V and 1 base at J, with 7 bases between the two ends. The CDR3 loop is CATSRGNLNTGELFF. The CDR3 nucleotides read TGTGCCACCAGCAGAGGTAACTTGAACACCGGGGAGCTGTTTTTT. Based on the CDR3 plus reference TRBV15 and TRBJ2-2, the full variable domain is DAMVIQNPRYQVTQFGKPVTLSCSQTLNHNVMYWYQQKSSQAPKLLFHYYDKDFNNEADTPDNFQSRRPNTSFCFLDIRSPGLGDTAMYLCATSRGNLNTGELFFGEGSRLTVL.

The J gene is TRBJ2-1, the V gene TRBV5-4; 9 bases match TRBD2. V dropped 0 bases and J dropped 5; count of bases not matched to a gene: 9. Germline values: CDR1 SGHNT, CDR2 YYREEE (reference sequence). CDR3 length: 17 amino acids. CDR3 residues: CASSLGMRLAENNEQFF. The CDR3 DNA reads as TGTGCCAGCAGCTTGGGGATGAGACTAGCGGAGAACAATGAGCAGTTCTTC.

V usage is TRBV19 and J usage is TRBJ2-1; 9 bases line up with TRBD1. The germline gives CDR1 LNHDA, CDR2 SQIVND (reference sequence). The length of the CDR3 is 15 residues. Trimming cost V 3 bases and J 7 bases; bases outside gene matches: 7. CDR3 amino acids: CASSMPGTGFNEQFF. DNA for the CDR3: TGTGCCAGTAGTATGCCGGGGACAGGGTTTAATGAGCAGTTCTTC.

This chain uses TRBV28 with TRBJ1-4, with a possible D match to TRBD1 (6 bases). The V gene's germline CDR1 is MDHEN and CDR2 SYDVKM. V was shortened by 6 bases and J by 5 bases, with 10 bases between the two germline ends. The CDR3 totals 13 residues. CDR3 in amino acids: CASRQGLNEKLFF. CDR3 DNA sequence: TGTGCCAGCAGACAGGGCTTAAATGAAAAACTGTTTTTT.

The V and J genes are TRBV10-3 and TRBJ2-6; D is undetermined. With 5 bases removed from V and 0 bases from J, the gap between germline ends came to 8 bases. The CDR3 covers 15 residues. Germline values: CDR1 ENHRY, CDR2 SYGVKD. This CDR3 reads CAISLLSSGANVLTF. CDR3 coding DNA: TGTGCCATCAGTCTTCTCAGCTCTGGGGCCAACGTCCTGACTTTC.

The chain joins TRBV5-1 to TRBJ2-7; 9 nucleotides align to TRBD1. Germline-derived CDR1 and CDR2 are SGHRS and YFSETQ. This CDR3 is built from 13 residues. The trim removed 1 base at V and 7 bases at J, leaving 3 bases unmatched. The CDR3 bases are TGCGCCAGCAGCTTGACAGGGGGCGAGGAGCAGTACTTC. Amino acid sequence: CASSLTGGEEQYF.

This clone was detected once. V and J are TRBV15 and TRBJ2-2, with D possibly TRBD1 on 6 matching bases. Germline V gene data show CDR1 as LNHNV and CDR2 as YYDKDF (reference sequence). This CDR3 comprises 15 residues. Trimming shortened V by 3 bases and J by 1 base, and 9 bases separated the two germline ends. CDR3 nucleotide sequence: TGTGCCACCAGCAGTACAGGGTTGAACACCGGGGAGCTGTTTTTT. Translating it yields CATSSTGLNTGELFF.

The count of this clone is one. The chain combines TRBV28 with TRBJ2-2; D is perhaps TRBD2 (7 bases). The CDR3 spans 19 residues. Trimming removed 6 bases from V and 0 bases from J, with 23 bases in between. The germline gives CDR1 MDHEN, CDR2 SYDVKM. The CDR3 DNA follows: TGTGCCAGCAGGATCCGACTAGGGGGAGGGCCGTCGAACACCGGGGAGCTGTTTTTT. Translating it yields CASRIRLGGGPSNTGELFF.

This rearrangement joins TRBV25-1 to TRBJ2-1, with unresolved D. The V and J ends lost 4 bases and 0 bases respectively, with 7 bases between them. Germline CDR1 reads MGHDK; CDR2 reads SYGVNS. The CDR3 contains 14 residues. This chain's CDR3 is CASSVASSYNEQFF. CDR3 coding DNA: TGTGCCAGCAGTGTTGCGAGCTCCTACAATGAGCAGTTCTTC.

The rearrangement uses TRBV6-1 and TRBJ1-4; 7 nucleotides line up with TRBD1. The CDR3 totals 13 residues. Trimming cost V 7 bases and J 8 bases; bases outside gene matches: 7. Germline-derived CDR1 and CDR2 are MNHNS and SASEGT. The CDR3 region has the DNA TGTGCCAGCATTCAGGGGGTATCAGAAAAACTGTTTTTT. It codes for CASIQGVSEKLFF.

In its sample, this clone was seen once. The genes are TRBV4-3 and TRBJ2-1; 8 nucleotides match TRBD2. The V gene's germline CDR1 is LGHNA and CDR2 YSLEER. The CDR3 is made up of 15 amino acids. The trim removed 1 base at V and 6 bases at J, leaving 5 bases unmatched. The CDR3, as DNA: TGCGCCAGCAGCCAAGGGGACGGGAGGGGCAATGAGCAGTTCTTC. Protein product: CASSQGDGRGNEQFF.

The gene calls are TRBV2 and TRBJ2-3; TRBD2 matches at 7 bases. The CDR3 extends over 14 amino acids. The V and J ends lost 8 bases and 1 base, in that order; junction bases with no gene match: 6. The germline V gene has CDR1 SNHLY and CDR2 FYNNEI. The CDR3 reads CASGGEGGTDTQYF. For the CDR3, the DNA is TGTGCCAGCGGGGGGGAGGGAGGCACAGATACGCAGTATTTT.

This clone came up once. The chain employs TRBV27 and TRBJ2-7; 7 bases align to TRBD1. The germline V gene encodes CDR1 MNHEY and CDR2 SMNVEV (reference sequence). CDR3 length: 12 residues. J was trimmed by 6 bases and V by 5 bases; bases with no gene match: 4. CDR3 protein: CASSPPGGEQYF. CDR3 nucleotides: TGTGCCAGCAGTCCGCCAGGGGGCGAGCAGTACTTC.

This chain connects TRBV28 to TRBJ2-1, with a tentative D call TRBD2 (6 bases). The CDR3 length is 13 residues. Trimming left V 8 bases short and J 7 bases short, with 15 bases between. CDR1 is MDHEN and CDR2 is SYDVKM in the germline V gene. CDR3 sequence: CASSGGPQNEQFF. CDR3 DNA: TGTGCCAGCTCCGGAGGGCCTCAAAATGAGCAGTTCTTC. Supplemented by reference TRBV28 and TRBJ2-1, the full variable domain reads DVKVTQSSRYLVKRTGEKVFLECVQDMDHENMFWYRQDPGLGLRLIYFSYDVKMKEKGDIPEGYSVSREKKERFSLILESASTNQTSMYLCASSGGPQNEQFFGPGTRLTVL.

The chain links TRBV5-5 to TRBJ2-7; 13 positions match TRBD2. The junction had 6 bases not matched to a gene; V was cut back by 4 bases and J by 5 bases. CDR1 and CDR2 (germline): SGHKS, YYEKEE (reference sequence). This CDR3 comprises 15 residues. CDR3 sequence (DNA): TGTGCCAGCAGCCCACTAGCGGGAGGGGGCAACGAGCAGTACTTC. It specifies CASSPLAGGGNEQYF. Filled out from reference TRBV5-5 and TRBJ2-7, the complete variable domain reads DAGVTQSPTHLIKTRGQQVTLRCSPISGHKSVSWYQQVLGQGPQFIFQYYEKEERGRGNFPDRFSARQFPNYSSELNVNALLLGDSALYLCASSPLAGGGNEQYFGPGTRLTVT.

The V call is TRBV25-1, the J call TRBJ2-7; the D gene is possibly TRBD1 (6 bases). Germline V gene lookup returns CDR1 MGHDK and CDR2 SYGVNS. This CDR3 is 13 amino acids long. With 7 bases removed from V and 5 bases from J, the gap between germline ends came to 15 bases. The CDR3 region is CASNPRGSHEQYF. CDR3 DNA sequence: TGTGCCAGCAACCCTAGGGGGTCCCACGAGCAGTACTTC.

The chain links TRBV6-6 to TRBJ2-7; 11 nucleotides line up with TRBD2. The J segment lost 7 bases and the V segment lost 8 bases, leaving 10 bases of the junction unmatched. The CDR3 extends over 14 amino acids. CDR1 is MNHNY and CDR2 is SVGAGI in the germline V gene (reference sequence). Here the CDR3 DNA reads TGTGCCAGCTCGGCCGGGACTAGCGGCGGGGAGCAGTACTTC. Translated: CASSAGTSGGEQYF.

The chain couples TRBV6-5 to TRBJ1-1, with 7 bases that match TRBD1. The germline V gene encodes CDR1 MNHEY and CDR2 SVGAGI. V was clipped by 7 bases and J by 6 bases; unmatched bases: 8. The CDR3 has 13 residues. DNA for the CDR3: TGTGCCAGCAACCCCCCGGGACAGCCTGAAGCTTTCTTT. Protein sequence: CASNPPGQPEAFF.

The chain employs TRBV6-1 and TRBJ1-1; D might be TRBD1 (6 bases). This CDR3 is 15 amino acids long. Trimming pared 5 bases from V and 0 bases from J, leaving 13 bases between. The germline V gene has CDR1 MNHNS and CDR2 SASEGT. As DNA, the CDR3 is TGTGCCAGCAGTCCACAGGGACGGTTGAACACTGAAGCTTTCTTT. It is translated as CASSPQGRLNTEAFF.

CDR3 region: CASSYSKGQAYEQYF. In nucleotides, the CDR3 is TGTGCCAGCAGTTACTCGAAGGGACAGGCCTACGAGCAGTACTTC. This sequence joins TRBV6-5 and TRBJ2-7; 8 nucleotides agree with TRBD1. CDR3 length equals 15 residues. Germline V lookup: CDR1 MNHEY, CDR2 SVGAGI. After removal of 0 bases from V and 2 bases from J, the junction contained 3 bases not matched to a gene.

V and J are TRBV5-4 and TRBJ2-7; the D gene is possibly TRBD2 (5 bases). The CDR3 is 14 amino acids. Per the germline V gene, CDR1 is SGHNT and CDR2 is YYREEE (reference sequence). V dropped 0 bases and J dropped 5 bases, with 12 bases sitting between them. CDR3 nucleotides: TGTGCCAGCAGCTTGGGAGGCGGGTACGACGAGCAGTACTTC. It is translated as CASSLGGGYDEQYF.